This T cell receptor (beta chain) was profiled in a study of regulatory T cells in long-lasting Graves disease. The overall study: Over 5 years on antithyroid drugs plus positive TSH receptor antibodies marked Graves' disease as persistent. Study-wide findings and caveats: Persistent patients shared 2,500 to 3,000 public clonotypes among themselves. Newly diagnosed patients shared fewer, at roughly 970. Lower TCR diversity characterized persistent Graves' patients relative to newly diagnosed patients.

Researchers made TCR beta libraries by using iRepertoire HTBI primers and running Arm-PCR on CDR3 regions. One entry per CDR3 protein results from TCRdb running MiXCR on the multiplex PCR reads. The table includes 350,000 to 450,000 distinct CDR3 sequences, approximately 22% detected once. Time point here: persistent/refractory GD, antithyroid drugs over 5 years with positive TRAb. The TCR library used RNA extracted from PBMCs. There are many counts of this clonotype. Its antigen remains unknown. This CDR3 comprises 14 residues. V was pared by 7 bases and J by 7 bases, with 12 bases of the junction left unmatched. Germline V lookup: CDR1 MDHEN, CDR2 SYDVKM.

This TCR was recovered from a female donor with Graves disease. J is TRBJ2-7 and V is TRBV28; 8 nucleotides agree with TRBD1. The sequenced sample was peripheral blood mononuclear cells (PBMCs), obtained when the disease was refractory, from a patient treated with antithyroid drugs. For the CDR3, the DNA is TGTGCCAGCATGACAGGGGCACATGGGGTGGAGCAGTACTTC. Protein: CASMTGAHGVEQYF.